This TCR beta chain was identified during a study of blood T cell repertoires in COVID-19. This CDR3 spans 14 amino acids. With V trimmed by 4 bases and J by 5 bases, 6 bases remained unmatched. CDR1 is MNHNY and CDR2 is SVGAGI in the germline V gene (reference sequence). TCRdb's table, derived via immunoSEQ multiplex PCR, lists solely in-frame clones and lacks some. Seen here are 70,000 or so clones, roughly 82% observed once, and the top ten hold roughly 20%. This clonotype was obtained from a human donor in a cohort sampled during active COVID-19. V usage is TRBV6-6 and J usage is TRBJ2-7; 9 nucleotides line up with TRBD1. The sequencing input was peripheral blood. The CDR3 reads CASSFTQGANEQYF. The DNA of the CDR3 is TGTGCCAGCAGTTTCACACAGGGGGCCAACGAGCAGTACTTC.